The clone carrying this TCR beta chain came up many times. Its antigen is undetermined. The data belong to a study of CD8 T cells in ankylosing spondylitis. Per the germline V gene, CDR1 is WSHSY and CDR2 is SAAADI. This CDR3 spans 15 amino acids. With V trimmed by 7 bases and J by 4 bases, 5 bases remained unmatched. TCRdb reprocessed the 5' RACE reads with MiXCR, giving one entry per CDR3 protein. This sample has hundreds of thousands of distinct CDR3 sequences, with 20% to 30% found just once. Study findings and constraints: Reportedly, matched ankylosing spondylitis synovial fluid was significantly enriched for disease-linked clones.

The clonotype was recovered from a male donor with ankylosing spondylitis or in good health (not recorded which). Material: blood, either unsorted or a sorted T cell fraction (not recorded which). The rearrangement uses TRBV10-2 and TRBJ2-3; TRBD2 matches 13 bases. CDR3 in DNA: TGCGCCAGCACCCGGACTAGCGGGAGCCCAGATACGCAGTATTTT. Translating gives CASTRTSGSPDTQYF.